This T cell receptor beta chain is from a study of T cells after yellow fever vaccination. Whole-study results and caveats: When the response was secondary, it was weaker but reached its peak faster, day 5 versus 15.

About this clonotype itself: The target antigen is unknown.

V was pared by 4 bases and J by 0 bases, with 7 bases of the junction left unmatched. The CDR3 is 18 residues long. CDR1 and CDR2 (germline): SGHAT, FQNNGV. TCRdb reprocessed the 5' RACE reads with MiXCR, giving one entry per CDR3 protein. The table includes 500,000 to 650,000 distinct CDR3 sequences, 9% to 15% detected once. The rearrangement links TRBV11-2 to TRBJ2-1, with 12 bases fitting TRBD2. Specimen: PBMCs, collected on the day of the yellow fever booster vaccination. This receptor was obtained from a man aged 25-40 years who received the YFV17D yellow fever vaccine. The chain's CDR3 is CASSYSVTSGSSYNEQFF. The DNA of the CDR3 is TGTGCCAGCAGCTACTCAGTGACTAGCGGGAGCTCCTACAATGAGCAGTTCTTC.